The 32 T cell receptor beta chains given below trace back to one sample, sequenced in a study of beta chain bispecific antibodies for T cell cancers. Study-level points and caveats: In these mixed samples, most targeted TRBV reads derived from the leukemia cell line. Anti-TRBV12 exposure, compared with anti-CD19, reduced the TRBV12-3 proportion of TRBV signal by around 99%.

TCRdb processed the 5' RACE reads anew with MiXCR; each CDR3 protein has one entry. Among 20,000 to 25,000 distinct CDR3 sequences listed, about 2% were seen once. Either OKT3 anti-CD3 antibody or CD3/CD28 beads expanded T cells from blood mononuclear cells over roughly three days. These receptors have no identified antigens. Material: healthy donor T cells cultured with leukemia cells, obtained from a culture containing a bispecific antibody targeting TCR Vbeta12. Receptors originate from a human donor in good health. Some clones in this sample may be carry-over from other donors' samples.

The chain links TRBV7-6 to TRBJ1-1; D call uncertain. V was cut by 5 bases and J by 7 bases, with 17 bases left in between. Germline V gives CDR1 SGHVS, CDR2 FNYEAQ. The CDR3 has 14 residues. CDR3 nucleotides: TGTGCCAGCAGCGCACTCGAGACTAGCGGTGAAGCTTTCTTT. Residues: CASSALETSGEAFF.

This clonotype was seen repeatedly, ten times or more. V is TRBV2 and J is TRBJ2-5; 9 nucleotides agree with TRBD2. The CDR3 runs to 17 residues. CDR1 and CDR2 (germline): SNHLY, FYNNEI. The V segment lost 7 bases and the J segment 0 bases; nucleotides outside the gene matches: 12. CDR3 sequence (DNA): TGTGCCAGCAATACCGAATTAGCGGGGGCGTACCAAGAGACCCAGTACTTC. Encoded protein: CASNTELAGAYQETQYF.

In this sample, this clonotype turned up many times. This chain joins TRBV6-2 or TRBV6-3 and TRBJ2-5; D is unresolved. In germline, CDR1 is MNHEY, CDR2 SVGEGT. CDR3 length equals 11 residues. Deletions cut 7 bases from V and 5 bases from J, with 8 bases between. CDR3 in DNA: TGTGCCAGCACCAAACGGGAGACCCAGTACTTC. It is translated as CASTKRETQYF.

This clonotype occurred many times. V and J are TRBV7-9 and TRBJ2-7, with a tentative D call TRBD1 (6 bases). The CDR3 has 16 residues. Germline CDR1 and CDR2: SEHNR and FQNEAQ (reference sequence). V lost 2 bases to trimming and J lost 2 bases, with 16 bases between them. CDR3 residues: CASSLFQGPQPYEQYF. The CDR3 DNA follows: TGTGCCAGCAGCTTATTTCAGGGGCCCCAGCCCTACGAGCAGTACTTC.

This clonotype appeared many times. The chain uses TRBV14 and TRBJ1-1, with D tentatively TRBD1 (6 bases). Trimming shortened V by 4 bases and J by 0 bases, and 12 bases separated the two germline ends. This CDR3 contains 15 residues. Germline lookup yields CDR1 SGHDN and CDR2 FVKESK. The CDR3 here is CASSPHRELNTEAFF. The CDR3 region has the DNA TGTGCCAGCAGCCCGCACAGGGAGTTGAACACTGAAGCTTTCTTT.

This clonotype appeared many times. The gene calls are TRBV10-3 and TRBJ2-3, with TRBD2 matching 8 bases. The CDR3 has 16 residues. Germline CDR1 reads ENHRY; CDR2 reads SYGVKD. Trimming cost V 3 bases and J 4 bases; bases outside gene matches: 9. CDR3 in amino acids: CAISDPERGSSDTQYF. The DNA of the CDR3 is TGTGCCATCAGTGATCCTGAGCGGGGGAGTTCAGATACGCAGTATTTT.

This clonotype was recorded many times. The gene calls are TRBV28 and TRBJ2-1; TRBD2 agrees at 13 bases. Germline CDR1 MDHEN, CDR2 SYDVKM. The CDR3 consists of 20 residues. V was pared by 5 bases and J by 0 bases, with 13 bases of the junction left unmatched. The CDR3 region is CASSPTRTSGGVSSYNEQFF. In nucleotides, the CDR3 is TGTGCCAGCAGTCCTACCCGGACTAGCGGGGGCGTTAGCTCCTACAATGAGCAGTTCTTC. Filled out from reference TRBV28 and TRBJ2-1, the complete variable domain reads DVKVTQSSRYLVKRTGEKVFLECVQDMDHENMFWYRQDPGLGLRLIYFSYDVKMKEKGDIPEGYSVSREKKERFSLILESASTNQTSMYLCASSPTRTSGGVSSYNEQFFGPGTRLTVL.

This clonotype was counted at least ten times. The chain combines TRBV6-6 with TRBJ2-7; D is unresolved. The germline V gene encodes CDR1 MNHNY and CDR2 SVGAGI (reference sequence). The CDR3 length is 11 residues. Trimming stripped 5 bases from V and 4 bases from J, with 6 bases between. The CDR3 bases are TGTGCCAGCAGTATCGGATACGAGCAGTACTTC. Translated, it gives CASSIGYEQYF.

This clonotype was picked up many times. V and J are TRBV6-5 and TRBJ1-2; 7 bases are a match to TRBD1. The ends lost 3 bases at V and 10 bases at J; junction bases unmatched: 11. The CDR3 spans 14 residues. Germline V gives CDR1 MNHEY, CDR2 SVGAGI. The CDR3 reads CASSYVSGGIDYTF. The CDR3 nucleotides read TGTGCCAGCAGTTATGTTTCAGGGGGGATTGACTACACCTTC.

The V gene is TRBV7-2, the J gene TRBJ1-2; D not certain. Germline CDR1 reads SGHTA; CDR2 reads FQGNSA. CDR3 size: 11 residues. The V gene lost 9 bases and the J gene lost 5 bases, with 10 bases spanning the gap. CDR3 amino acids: CARRPQYGYTF. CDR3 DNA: TGTGCCAGGAGACCGCAATATGGCTACACCTTC.

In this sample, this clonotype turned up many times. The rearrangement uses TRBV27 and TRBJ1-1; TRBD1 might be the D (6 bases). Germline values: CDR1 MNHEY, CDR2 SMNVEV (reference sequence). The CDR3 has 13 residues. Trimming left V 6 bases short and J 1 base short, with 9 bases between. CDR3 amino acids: CASSGTPNTEAFF. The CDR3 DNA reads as TGTGCCAGCAGCGGGACACCGAACACTGAAGCTTTCTTT.

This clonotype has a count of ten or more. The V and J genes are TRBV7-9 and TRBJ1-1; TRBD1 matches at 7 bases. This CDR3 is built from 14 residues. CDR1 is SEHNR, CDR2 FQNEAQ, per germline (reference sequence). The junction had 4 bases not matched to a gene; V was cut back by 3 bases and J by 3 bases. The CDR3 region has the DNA TGTGCCAGCAGCTTGAGGGGGCCCTACACTGAAGCTTTCTTT. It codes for CASSLRGPYTEAFF.

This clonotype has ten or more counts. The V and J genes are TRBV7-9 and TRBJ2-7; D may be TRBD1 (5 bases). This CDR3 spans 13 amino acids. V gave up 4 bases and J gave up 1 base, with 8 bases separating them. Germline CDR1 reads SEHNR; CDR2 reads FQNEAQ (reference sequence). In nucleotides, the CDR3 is TGTGCCAGCAGCTCGGCAGGGTCCTACGAGCAGTACTTC. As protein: CASSSAGSYEQYF.

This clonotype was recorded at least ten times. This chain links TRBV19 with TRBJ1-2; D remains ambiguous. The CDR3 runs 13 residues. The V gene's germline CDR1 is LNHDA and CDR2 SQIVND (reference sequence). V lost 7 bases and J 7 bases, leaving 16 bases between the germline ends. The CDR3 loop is CASIGENRRGYTF. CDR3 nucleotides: TGTGCCAGTATCGGAGAGAATCGTCGTGGCTACACCTTC.

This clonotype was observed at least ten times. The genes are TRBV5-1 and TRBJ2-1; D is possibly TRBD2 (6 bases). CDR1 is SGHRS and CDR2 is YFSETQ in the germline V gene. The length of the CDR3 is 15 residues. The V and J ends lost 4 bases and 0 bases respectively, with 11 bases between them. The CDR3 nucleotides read TGCGCCAGCAGCCCGTTCGGGGGCTCCTACAATGAGCAGTTCTTC. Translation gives CASSPFGGSYNEQFF.

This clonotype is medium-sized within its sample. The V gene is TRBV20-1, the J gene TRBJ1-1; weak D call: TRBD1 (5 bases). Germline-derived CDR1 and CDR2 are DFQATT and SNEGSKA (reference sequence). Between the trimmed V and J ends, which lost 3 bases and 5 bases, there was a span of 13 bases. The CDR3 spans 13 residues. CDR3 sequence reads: CSASRRGGTEAFF. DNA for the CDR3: TGCAGTGCTAGTCGGAGGGGAGGGACTGAAGCTTTCTTT.

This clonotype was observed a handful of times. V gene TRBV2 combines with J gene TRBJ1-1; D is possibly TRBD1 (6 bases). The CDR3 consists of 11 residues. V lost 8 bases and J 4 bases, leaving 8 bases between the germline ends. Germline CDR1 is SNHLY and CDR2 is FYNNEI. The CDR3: CASGRGTEAFF. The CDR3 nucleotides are TGTGCCAGCGGCAGGGGCACTGAAGCTTTCTTT.

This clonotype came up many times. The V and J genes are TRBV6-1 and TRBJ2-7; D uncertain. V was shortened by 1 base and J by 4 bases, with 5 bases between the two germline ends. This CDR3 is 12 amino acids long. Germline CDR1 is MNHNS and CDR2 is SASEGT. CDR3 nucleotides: TGTGCCAGCAGTGAAGACGGTTACGAGCAGTACTTC. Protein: CASSEDGYEQYF.

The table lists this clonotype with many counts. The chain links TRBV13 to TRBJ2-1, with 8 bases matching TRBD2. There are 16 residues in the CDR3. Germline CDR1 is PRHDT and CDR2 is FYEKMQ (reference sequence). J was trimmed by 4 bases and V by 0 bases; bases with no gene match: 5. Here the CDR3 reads CASSLGGGGRYNEQFF. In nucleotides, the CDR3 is TGTGCCAGCAGCTTAGGCGGCGGGGGGCGATACAATGAGCAGTTCTTC. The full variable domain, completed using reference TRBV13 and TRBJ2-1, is AAGVIQSPRHLIKEKRETATLKCYPIPRHDTVYWYQQGPGQDPQFLISFYEKMQSDKGSIPDRFSAQQFSDYHSELNMSSLELGDSALYFCASSLGGGGRYNEQFFGPGTRLTVL.

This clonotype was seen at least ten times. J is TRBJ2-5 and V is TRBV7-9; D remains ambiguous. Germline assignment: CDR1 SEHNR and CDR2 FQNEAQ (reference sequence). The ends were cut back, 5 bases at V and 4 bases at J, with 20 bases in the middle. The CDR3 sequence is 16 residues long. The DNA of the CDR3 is TGTGCCAGCAGCCCCCCAGAGGTCCTGGCAAGAGAGACCCAGTACTTC. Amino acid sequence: CASSPPEVLARETQYF.

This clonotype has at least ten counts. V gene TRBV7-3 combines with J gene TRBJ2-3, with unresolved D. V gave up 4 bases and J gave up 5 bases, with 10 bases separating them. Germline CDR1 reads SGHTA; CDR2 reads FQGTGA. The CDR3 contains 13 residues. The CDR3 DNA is TGTGCCAGCAGCTCCGTTCCCGAAGATACGCAGTATTTT. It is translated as CASSSVPEDTQYF. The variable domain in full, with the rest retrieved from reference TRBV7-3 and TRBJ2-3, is GAGVSQTPSNKVTEKGKYVELRCDPISGHTALYWYRQSLGQGPEFLIYFQGTGAADDSGLPNDRFFAVRPEGSVSTLKIQRTERGDSAVYLCASSSVPEDTQYFGPGTRLTVL.

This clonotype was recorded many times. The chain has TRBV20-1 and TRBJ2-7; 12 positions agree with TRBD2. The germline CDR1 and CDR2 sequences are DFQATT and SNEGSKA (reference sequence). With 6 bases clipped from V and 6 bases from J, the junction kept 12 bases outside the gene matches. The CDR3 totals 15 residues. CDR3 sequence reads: CSATGTSGGLAEQYF. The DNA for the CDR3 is TGCAGTGCAACCGGAACTAGCGGGGGGTTGGCCGAGCAGTACTTC.

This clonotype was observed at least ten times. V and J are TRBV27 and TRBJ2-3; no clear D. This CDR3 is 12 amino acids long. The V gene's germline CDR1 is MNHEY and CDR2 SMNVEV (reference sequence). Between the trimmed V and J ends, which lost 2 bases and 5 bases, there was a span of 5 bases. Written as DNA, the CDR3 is TGTGCCAGCAGTTTAGTAGGAGATACGCAGTATTTT. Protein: CASSLVGDTQYF.

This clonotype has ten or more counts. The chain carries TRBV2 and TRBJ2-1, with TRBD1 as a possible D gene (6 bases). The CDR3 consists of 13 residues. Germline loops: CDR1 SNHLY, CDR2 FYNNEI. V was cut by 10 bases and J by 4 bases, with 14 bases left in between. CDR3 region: CATNREQYNEQFF. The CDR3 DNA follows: TGTGCCACCAACAGGGAACAATACAATGAGCAGTTCTTC.

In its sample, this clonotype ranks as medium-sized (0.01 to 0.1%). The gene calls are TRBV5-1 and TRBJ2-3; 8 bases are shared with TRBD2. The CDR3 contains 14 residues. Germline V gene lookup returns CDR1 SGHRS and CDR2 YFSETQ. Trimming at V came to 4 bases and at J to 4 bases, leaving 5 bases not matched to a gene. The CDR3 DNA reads TGCGCCAGCAGCCCCCGGGGGGGCCCAGATACGCAGTATTTT. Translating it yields CASSPRGGPDTQYF. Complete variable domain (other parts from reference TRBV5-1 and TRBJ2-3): KAGVTQTPRYLIKTRGQQVTLSCSPISGHRSVSWYQQTPGQGLQFLFEYFSETQRNKGNFPGRFSGRQFSNSRSEMNVSTLELGDSALYLCASSPRGGPDTQYFGPGTRLTVL.

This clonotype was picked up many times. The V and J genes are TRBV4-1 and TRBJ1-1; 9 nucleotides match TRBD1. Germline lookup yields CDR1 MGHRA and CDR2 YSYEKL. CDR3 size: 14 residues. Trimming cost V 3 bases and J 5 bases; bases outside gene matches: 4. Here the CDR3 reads CASSQDRGETEAFF. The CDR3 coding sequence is TGCGCCAGCAGCCAGGACAGGGGTGAGACTGAAGCTTTCTTT.

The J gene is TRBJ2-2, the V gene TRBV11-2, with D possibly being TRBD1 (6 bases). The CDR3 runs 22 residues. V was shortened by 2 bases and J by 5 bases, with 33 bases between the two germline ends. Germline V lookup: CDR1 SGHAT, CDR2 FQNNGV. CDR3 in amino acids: CASSLPTGQSRPGTPSTGELFF. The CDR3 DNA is TGTGCCAGCAGCTTACCAACTGGACAGTCAAGGCCTGGTACCCCCAGTACCGGGGAGCTGTTTTTT.

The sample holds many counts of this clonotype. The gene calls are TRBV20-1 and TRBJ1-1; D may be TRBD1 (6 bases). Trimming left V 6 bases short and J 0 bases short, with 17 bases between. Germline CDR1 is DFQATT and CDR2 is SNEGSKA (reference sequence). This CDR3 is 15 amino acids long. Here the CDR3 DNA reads TGCAGTGCGCGACAGTGGGGGCTCATGAACACTGAAGCTTTCTTT. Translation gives CSARQWGLMNTEAFF.

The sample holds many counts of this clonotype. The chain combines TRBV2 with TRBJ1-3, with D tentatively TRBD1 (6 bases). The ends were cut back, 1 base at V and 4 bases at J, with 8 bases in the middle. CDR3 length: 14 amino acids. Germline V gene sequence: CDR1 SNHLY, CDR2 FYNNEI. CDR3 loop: CASSEGGTGNTIYF. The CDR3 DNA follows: TGTGCCAGCAGTGAAGGGGGGACAGGAAACACCATATATTTT.

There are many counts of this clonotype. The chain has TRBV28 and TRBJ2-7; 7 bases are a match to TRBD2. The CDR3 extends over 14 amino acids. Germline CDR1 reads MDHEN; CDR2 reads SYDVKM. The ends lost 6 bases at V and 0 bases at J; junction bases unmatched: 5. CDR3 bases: TGTGCCAGCAGGGAAGGCGGGGGCTCCTACGAGCAGTACTTC. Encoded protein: CASREGGGSYEQYF.

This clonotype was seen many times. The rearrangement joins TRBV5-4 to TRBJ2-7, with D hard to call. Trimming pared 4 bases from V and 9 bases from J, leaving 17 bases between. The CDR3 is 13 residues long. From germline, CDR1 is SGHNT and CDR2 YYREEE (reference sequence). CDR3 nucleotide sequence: TGTGCCAGCAGCCAGCCCCCCTCGGAGCGGCAGTACTTC. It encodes CASSQPPSERQYF.

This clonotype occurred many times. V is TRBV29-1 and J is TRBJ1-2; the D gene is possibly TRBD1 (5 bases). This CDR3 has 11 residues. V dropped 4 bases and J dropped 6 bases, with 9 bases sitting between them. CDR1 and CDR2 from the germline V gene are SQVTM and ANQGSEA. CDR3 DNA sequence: TGCAGCGTTGTTAAGGACAATGGCTACACCTTC. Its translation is CSVVKDNGYTF.